This T cell receptor beta chain was obtained from a study of T cells after yellow fever vaccination. General study findings and limits: After the booster, about 95% of CD4 and 75% to 90% of CD8 primary-response clones were re-detected. The presence of abundant clonotypes contaminating from the bulk population was possible in FACS-sorted repertoires.

This CDR3 comprises 15 residues. Germline CDR1 and CDR2: SGHTA and FQGTGA. V shed 2 bases, J shed 8 bases, and the junction held 4 bases outside the gene matches. This clonotype was observed a handful of times. What it binds is unknown. A process of 5'RACE template switching, which added a universal primer site and UMIs, was used to make TCR cDNA. TCRdb used MiXCR to reprocess the 5' RACE reads, holding one entry per CDR3 protein. The sample records hundreds of thousands of distinct CDR3 sequences, approximately 13% being singletons. The chain joins TRBV7-3 to TRBJ2-1; 12 bases line up with TRBD1. The sequences come from PBMCs, collected on the day of the yellow fever booster vaccination. The TCR was taken from a man younger than 45 who received the YFV17D yellow fever vaccine. The CDR3 DNA sequence: TGTGCCAGCAGCTTATTGGGACAGGGGGCGGATGAGCAGTTCTTC. This gives the protein CASSLLGQGADEQFF.